The sequence of this T cell receptor (beta chain) was determined in a study of blood T cell repertoires in COVID-19. Only in-frame clones appear in the TCRdb table, and some are missing; sequencing was by immunoSEQ multiplex PCR. This sample yields 160,000 or so clones, of which about 82% are seen a single time; approximately 6.2% belongs to the top ten. The germline CDR1 and CDR2 sequences are MNHEY and SVGEGT. Trimming took off 5 bases at V and 3 bases at J, with 16 bases between the two ends. This CDR3 is 15 amino acids long. Sequencing used peripheral blood. V and J are TRBV6-2 or TRBV6-3 and TRBJ1-1, with no clear D. This TCR came from a man aged 70 or older with active or convalescent COVID-19. CDR3 sequence reads: CASSDVGVGDTEAFF. For the CDR3, the DNA is TGTGCCAGCAGTGACGTGGGAGTTGGAGACACTGAAGCTTTCTTT.